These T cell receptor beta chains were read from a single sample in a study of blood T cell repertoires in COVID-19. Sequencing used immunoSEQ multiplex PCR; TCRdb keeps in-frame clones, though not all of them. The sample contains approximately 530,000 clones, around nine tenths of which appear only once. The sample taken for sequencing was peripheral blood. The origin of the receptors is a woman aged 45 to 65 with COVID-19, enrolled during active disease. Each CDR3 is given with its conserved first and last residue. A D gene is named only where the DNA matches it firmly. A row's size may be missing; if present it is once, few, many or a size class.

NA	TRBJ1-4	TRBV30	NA	CAWNPDSTNEKLFF	TGTGCCTGGAATCCGGACAGCACTAATGAAAAACTGTTTTTT
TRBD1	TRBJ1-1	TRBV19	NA	CASSPEGTGVGRTEAFF	TGTGCCAGTAGTCCCGAGGGGACAGGGGTGGGGAGGACTGAAGCTTTCTTT
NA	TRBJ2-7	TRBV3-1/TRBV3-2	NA	CASSQVPGDYEQYF	TGTGCCAGCAGCCAAGTTCCCGGGGATTACGAGCAGTACTTC
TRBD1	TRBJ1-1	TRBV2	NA	CASAPGQGQIDAFF	TGTGCCAGTGCTCCGGGACAGGGTCAGATAGATGCTTTCTTT
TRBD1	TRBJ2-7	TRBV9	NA	CASSESGQVDEQYF	TGTGCCAGCAGCGAATCAGGACAGGTGGACGAGCAGTACTTC
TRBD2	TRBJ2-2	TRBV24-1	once	CATSGRRGTPNTGELFF	TGTGCCACCAGTGGTCGGCGGGGGACCCCGAACACCGGGGAGCTGTTTTTT
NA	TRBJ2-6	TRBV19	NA	CASSKDRSSGANVLTF	TGTGCCAGTAGCAAGGACAGAAGCTCTGGGGCCAACGTCCTGACTTTC
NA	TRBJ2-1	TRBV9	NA	CASSVLSNEQFF	TGTGCCAGCAGCGTCCTCTCTAATGAGCAGTTCTTC
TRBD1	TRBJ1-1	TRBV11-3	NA	CASSPGQGNMNTEAFF	TGTGCCAGCAGCCCAGGACAGGGGAATATGAACACTGAAGCTTTCTTT
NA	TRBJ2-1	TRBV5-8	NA	CASSPRGWEQFF	TGTGCCAGCAGCCCCCGGGGATGGGAGCAGTTCTTC
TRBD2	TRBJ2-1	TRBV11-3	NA	CASSLGTSGVNEQFF	TGTGCCAGCAGCTTGGGGACTAGCGGGGTCAATGAGCAGTTCTTC
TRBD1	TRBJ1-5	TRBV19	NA	CASSPGTAGIGNQPQHF	TGTGCCAGTAGTCCAGGGACAGCAGGGATTGGCAATCAGCCCCAGCATTTT
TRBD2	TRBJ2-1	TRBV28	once	CASSSIAGEFNEQFF	TGTGCCAGCAGTTCGATAGCGGGGGAATTTAATGAGCAGTTCTTC
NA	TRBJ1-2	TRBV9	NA	CASSVSRERGYGYTF	TGTGCCAGCAGCGTCTCGCGGGAGAGGGGCTATGGCTACACCTTC
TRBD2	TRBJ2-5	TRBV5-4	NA	CASSLGLAGGPEETQYF	TGTGCCAGCAGCTTGGGACTAGCGGGGGGGCCGGAGGAGACCCAGTACTTC
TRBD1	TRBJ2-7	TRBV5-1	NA	CASSFLSGQAIYEQYF	TGCGCCAGCAGCTTCTTGTCCGGACAGGCCATCTACGAGCAGTACTTC
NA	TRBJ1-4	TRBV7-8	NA	CASRVQGTNEKLFF	TGTGCCAGCAGAGTACAGGGTACTAATGAAAAACTGTTTTTT
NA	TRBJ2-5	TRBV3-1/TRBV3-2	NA	CASSPRDSRETQYF	TGTGCCAGCAGCCCTCGGGATTCAAGGGAGACCCAGTACTTC
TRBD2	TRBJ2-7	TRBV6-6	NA	CASSFGTRGGDEQYF	TGTGCCAGCAGTTTTGGGACTAGGGGTGGCGACGAGCAGTACTTC
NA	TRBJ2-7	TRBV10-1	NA	CASSESGTGSYEQYF	TGCGCCAGCAGTGAGTCGGGTACAGGCTCCTACGAGCAGTACTTC
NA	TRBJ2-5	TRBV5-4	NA	CASTRDIVETQYF	TGTGCCAGCACCCGGGACATTGTGGAGACCCAGTACTTC
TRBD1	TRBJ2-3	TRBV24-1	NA	CATSPGQGPTDTQYF	TGTGCCACTTCGCCGGGACAGGGGCCAACAGATACGCAGTATTTT
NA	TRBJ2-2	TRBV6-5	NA	CASFRRANTGELFF	TGTGCCAGCTTCCGGCGGGCGAACACCGGGGAGCTGTTTTTT